One sample yielded the 13 T cell receptor beta chains listed below, sequenced in a study of PD-1 blockade in classical Hodgkin lymphoma. Some clones are missing from TCRdb's copy, which holds only in-frame ones; the method was immunoSEQ multiplex PCR. The sample has under 30,000 clones; around 70% are singletons. Every one of the patients relapsed after autologous stem cell transplantation (brentuximab vedotin exposure was variable). Source: peripheral blood mononuclear cells (PBMCs), taken before the second cycle of nivolumab. The source is a human donor with classical Hodgkin lymphoma.

The chain carries TRBV30 and TRBJ2-1; 12 positions match TRBD2. The CDR3 spans 14 residues. J gave up 3 bases and V 4 bases, and 1 base lay outside the gene matches. CDR1 is GTSNPN and CDR2 is SVGIG in the germline V gene (reference sequence). The CDR3 region is CAWTGLAGYNEQFF. The CDR3 coding sequence is TGTGCCTGGACGGGACTAGCGGGCTACAATGAGCAGTTCTTC.

The J gene is TRBJ2-1, the V gene TRBV7-9, with D hard to call. CDR1 is SEHNR and CDR2 is FQNEAQ in the germline V gene (reference sequence). The CDR3 totals 14 residues. The V end was cut by 1 base, the J end by 5 bases, with 9 bases between. CDR3 loop: CASSLGSTNNEQFF. CDR3 DNA sequence: TGTGCCAGCAGCTTAGGTTCGACAAACAATGAGCAGTTCTTC.

V is TRBV6-5 and J is TRBJ1-6; possibly TRBD1 for D (6 bases). The V gene lost 7 bases and the J gene lost 4 bases, with 14 bases spanning the gap. CDR1 and CDR2 from the germline V gene are MNHEY and SVGAGI. The CDR3 is 15 residues long. The CDR3 DNA follows: TGTGCCAGCACCCCCAGAGGACAGTATAATTCACCCCTCCACTTT. Translating gives CASTPRGQYNSPLHF.

This clone is a singleton in its sample. The rearrangement joins TRBV11-2 to TRBJ2-2; 12 bases map to TRBD2. V gave up 6 bases and J gave up 1 base; unmatched junction bases: 0. Germline CDR1 is SGHAT and CDR2 is FQNNGV. This CDR3 spans 15 amino acids. CDR3 in amino acids: CASRTSGGNTGELFF. CDR3 nucleotide sequence: TGTGCCAGCAGGACTAGCGGGGGGAACACCGGGGAGCTGTTTTTT.

The rearrangement links TRBV7-6 to TRBJ2-1; D is undetermined. Germline V gene lookup returns CDR1 SGHVS and CDR2 FNYEAQ. The V end was cut by 0 bases, the J end by 0 bases, with 9 bases between. The CDR3 has 16 residues. The CDR3 reads CASSLAAGSSYNEQFF. The CDR3 region has the DNA TGTGCCAGCAGCTTAGCGGCCGGTAGCTCCTACAATGAGCAGTTCTTC. Variable domain in full (rest from reference TRBV7-6 and TRBJ2-1): GAGVSQSPRYKVTKRGQDVALRCDPISGHVSLYWYRQALGQGPEFLTYFNYEAQQDKSGLPNDRFSAERPEGSISTLTIQRTEQRDSAMYRCASSLAAGSSYNEQFFGPGTRLTVL.

This chain links TRBV11-2 with TRBJ1-1; D remains ambiguous. Looked up from germline, CDR1 is SGHAT and CDR2 is FQNNGV. V lost 5 bases to trimming and J lost 5 bases, with 12 bases between them. This CDR3 comprises 13 residues. The CDR3 DNA follows: TGTGCCAGCAGCGCACACGGTACGACTGAAGCTTTCTTT. Amino acids: CASSAHGTTEAFF.

The V and J genes are TRBV10-3 and TRBJ2-2; TRBD1 agrees at 7 bases. The CDR3 runs to 17 residues. Germline CDR1 ENHRY, CDR2 SYGVKD. V dropped 6 bases and J dropped 0; count of bases not matched to a gene: 10. CDR3 loop: CAISPGVTGANTGELFF. For the CDR3, the DNA is TGTGCCATCAGCCCCGGGGTCACAGGGGCGAACACCGGGGAGCTGTTTTTT.

The chain has TRBV4-1 and TRBJ1-4; D not certain. The CDR3 is 16 amino acids. Germline values: CDR1 MGHRA, CDR2 YSYEKL. Between the trimmed V and J ends, which lost 0 bases and 0 bases, there was a span of 8 bases. CDR3 sequence: CASSQDIWATNEKLFF. The CDR3 DNA sequence: TGCGCCAGCAGCCAAGATATTTGGGCAACTAATGAAAAACTGTTTTTT.

The rearrangement joins TRBV6-1 to TRBJ1-1; D is unresolved. Trimming left V 4 bases short and J 1 base short, with 13 bases between. From germline, CDR1 is MNHNS and CDR2 SASEGT. There are 15 residues in the CDR3. The CDR3 reads CASSVLVRKNTEAFF. The CDR3 DNA is TGTGCCAGCAGTGTTTTGGTTCGTAAGAACACTGAAGCTTTCTTT.

A remark on this clone: Other DNA sequences from this sample encode an identical CDR3 as well. CDR3 region: CASSLGGPLTDTQYF. The CDR3 region has the DNA TGTGCCAGCAGCTTAGGGGGTCCCCTCACAGATACGCAGTATTTT. The chain employs TRBV11-2 and TRBJ2-3; D is unresolved. Germline V gene sequence: CDR1 SGHAT, CDR2 FQNNGV. Trimming left V 1 base short and J 2 bases short, with 10 bases between. CDR3 length: 15 residues.

The rearrangement links TRBV4-3 to TRBJ2-5, with 9 bases aligning to TRBD2. The last part of the DNA fits TRBJ2-7 better; the J call may be wrong. Germline CDR1 reads LGHNA; CDR2 reads YSLEER. The length of the CDR3 is 15 residues. As DNA, the CDR3 is TGCGCCAGCAGCCAAGGTAGCGGGGGTTTATACGAGCAGTACTTC. It translates to CASSQGSGGLYEQYF.

The V gene is TRBV4-3, the J gene TRBJ2-1, with 10 bases matching TRBD2. Germline CDR1 reads LGHNA; CDR2 reads YSLEER. V was clipped by 1 base and J by 5 bases; unmatched bases: 14. The CDR3 consists of 19 residues. CDR3 in amino acids: CASSQGLAGVGAMNNEQFF. The CDR3, as DNA: TGCGCCAGCAGCCAAGGGCTAGCGGGGGTTGGGGCGATGAACAATGAGCAGTTCTTC.

This clone was found once. The chain links TRBV6-5 to TRBJ2-7, with TRBD1 matching 7 bases. With 5 bases clipped from V and 7 bases from J, the junction kept 5 bases outside the gene matches. This CDR3 spans 12 amino acids. Germline V CDR1 and CDR2: MNHEY, SVGAGI. CDR3 bases: TGTGCCAGCAGTAGAACAGGGGAAGAGCAGTACTTC. This encodes CASSRTGEEQYF.